This T cell receptor beta chain was sequenced in a study of CD8 T cells in ankylosing spondylitis. Preparation of TCR beta libraries was done by quantitative 5'-RACE with molecular barcodes. TCRdb redid the calling of the 5' RACE reads with MiXCR, one entry per CDR3 protein. The table lists roughly 130,000 distinct CDR3 sequences, around 15% of them singletons. The CDR3 runs to 11 residues. Trimming left V 8 bases short and J 5 bases short, with 9 bases between. CDR1 is SNHLY, CDR2 FYNNEI, per germline. Notes on this clonotype: No antigen is known for it.

Study outcomes and limitations: Peripheral blood held disease-linked clones only at relatively low frequency, and these were CD8+. Reactive arthritis synovial fluid and blood previously showed some of these motif variants.

The rearrangement links TRBV2 to TRBJ2-5, with a possible D match to TRBD2 (5 bases). Sequences were obtained from blood, either unsorted or a sorted T cell fraction (not recorded which). The source is a female donor with ankylosing spondylitis or in good health (not recorded which). CDR3 coding DNA: TGTGCCAGCCAGACTACGGAGACCCAGTACTTC. Translation: CASQTTETQYF.